This T cell receptor beta chain was sequenced for a study of cytomegalovirus exposure and HLA in healthy donors. Overall study results and limits: Evidence from a later analysis indicated that most CMV-associated TCR beta chains looked HLA-restricted.

The CDR3 spans 14 residues. From germline, CDR1 is SGHKS and CDR2 YYEKEE (reference sequence). J was trimmed by 3 bases and V by 1 base; bases with no gene match: 2. Of note for this clone: Its cognate antigen is unknown.

The primer mix had 60 Vbeta and 13 Jbeta primers. The protocol was immunoSEQ multiplex PCR, while the TCRdb copy is restricted to in-frame clones and leaves out a portion. The table shows 77,000 or so clones, with roughly 76% occurring only once. The receptor comes from a woman between 40 and 55 years old in good health and CMV-seronegative. The V call is TRBV5-5, the J call TRBJ2-7; TRBD1 matches at 9 bases. Sequenced input: PBMCs. The CDR3 spells CASSLWTGVYEQYF. CDR3 sequence (DNA): TGTGCCAGCAGCTTGTGGACAGGGGTCTACGAGCAGTACTTC.